This TCR beta chain was sequenced for a study of persistence of HIV-infected CD4 T cells. General observations from the study: Antigen-responding cells were enriched for degenerate expanded CDR3beta sequences.

To note about this clone: Its target is not known. The junction and the germline gene differ at one end; a read error may be behind it. Distinct nucleotide sequences in the sample also encode this CDR3.

This CDR3 has 13 amino acids. In germline, CDR1 is SGHTS, CDR2 YDEGEE. This was the immunoSEQ version 4 assay in survey mode. Sequencing used immunoSEQ multiplex PCR; TCRdb keeps in-frame clones, though not all of them. The sample lists 45,000 or so clones; about 87% were seen once. Cells were stimulated nonspecifically with anti-CD3/anti-CD28 magnetic beads. Responding CD4+ T cells were sorted by upregulation of both CD40 ligand and CD69. The receptor was derived from an adult woman with HIV who was CMV-seropositive. Sequenced here: CD4+ T cells sorted from PBMCs after roughly 18-hour stimulation, sampled from a patient who received antiretroviral therapy. The chain combines TRBV5-8 with TRBJ1-2; D unresolved. CDR3 sequence (DNA): TGTGCCAGCAGCCGACTGAATAACTATGGCTACACTTTC. This sequence encodes CASSRLNNYGYTF.